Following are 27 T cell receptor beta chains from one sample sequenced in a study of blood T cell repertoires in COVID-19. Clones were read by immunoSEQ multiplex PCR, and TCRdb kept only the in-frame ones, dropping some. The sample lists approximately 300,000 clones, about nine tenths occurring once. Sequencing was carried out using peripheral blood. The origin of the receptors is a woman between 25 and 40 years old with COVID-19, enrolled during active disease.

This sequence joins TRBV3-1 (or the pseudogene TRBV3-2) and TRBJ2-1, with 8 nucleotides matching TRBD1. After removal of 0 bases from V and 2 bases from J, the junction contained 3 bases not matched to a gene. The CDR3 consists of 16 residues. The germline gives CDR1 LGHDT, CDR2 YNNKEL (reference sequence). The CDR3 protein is CASSQEGTGAYNEQFF. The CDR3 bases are TGTGCCAGCAGCCAAGAAGGGACAGGCGCCTACAATGAGCAGTTCTTC.

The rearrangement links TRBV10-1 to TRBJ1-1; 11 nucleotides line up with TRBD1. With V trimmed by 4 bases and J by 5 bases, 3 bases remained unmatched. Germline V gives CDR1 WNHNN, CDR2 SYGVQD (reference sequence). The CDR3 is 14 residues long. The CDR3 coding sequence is TGCGCCAGCAGTGTGGACAGGGGGCGAACTGAAGCTTTCTTT. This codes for CASSVDRGRTEAFF.

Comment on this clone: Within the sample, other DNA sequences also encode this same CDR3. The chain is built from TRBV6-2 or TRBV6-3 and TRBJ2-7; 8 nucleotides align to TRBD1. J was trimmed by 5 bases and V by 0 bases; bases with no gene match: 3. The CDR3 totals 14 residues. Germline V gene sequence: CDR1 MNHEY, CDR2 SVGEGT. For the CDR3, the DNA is TGTGCCAGCAGTTACTCGGACAGGGCCGACGAGCAGTACTTC. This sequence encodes CASSYSDRADEQYF.

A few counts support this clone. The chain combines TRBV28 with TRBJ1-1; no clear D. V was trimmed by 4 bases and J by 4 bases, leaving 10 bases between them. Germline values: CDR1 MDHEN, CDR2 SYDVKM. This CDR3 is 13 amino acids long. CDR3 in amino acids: CASSSDIGTEAFF. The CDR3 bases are TGTGCCAGCAGTTCAGACATTGGCACTGAAGCTTTCTTT.

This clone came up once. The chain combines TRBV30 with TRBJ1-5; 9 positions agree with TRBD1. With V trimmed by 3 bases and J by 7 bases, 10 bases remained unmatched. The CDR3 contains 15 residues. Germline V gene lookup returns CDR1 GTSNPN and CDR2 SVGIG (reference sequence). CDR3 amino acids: CAWSRPGTGPQPQHF. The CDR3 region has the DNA TGTGCCTGGAGCCGTCCCGGGACAGGGCCCCAGCCCCAGCATTTT. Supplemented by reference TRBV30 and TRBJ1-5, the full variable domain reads SQTIHQWPATLVQPVGSPLSLECTVEGTSNPNLYWYRQAAGRGLQLLFYSVGIGQISSEVPQNLSASRPQDRQFILSSKKLLLSDSGFYLCAWSRPGTGPQPQHFGDGTRLSIL.

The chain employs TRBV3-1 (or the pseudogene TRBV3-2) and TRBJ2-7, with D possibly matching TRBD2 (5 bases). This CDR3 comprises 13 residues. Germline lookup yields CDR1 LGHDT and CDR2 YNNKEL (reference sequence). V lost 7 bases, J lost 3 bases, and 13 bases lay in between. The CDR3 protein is CASTGSSLYEQYF. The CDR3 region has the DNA TGTGCCAGCACGGGATCCTCTCTCTACGAGCAGTACTTC.

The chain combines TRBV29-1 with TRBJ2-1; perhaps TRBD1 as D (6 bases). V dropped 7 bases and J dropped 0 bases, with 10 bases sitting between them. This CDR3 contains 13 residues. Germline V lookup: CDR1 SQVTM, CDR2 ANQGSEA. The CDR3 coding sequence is TGCAGCGGACAGGCGAGCTCCTACAATGAGCAGTTCTTC. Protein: CSGQASSYNEQFF.

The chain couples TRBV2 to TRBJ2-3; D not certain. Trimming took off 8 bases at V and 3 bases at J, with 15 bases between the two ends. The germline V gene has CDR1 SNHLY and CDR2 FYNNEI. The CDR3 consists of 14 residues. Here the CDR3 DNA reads TGTGCCAGCGATGTAACTCGCGCTACAGATACGCAGTATTTT. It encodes CASDVTRATDTQYF. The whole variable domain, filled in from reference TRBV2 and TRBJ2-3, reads EPEVTQTPSHQVTQMGQEVILRCVPISNHLYFYWYRQILGQKVEFLVSFYNNEISEKSEIFDDQFSVERPDGSNFTLKIRSTKLEDSAMYFCASDVTRATDTQYFGPGTRLTVL.

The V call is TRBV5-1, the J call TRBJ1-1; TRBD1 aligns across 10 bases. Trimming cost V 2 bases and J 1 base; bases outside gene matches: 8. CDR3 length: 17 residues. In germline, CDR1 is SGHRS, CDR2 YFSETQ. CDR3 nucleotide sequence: TGCGCCAGCAGCTTCCGGGACAGGGGATTTCGGAACACTGAAGCTTTCTTT. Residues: CASSFRDRGFRNTEAFF.

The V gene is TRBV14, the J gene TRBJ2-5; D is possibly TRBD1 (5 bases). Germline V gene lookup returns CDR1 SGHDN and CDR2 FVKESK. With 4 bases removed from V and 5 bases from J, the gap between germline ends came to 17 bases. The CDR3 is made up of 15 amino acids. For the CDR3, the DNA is TGTGCCAGCAGCCCCCACAGGTTCCCGGACGAGACCCAGTACTTC. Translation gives CASSPHRFPDETQYF.

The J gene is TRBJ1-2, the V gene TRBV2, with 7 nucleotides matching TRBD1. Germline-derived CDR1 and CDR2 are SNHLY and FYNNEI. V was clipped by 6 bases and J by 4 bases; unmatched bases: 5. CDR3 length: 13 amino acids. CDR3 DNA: TGTGCCAGCAGCCCCACAGGGGCCTATGGCTACACCTTC. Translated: CASSPTGAYGYTF.

The CDR3 DNA is TGTGCCATCAGTGCAGGGGGCGCAACCGGGGAGCTGTTTTTT. Translation gives CAISAGGATGELFF. This sequence joins TRBV10-3 and TRBJ2-2; 8 bases are a match to TRBD1. The CDR3 has 14 amino acids. From germline, CDR1 is ENHRY and CDR2 SYGVKD. Trimming took 4 bases from V and 5 from J; bases not matched to a gene: 3.

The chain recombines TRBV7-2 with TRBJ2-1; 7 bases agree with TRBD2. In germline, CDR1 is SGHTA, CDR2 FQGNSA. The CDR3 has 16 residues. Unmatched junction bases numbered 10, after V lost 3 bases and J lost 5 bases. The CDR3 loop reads CASSFQSGATHNEQFF. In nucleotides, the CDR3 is TGTGCCAGCAGCTTCCAGAGCGGGGCCACTCACAATGAGCAGTTCTTC.

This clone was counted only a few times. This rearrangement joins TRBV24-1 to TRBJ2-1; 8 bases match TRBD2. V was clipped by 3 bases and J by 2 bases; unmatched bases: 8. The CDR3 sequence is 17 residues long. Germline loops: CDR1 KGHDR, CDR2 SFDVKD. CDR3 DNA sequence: TGTGCCACCAGTGATCCCCGCCCGGGAGGGACCTACAATGAGCAGTTCTTC. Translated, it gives CATSDPRPGGTYNEQFF.

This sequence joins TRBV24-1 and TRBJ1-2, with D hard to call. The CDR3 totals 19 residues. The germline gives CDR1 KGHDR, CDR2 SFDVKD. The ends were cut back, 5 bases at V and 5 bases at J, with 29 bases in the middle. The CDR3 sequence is CATSAATAEDFKTGYGYTF. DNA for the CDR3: TGTGCCACCAGTGCTGCAACGGCAGAGGACTTTAAGACGGGATATGGCTACACCTTC.

CDR3 DNA sequence: TGCGCCAGCAGCCAAGGAACTTTAACCTACGAGCAGTACTTC. Residues: CASSQGTLTYEQYF. This chain connects TRBV4-1 to TRBJ2-7; D remains ambiguous. Germline-derived CDR1 and CDR2 are MGHRA and YSYEKL. Trimming shortened V by 1 base and J by 2 bases, and 9 bases separated the two germline ends. This CDR3 is 14 amino acids long.

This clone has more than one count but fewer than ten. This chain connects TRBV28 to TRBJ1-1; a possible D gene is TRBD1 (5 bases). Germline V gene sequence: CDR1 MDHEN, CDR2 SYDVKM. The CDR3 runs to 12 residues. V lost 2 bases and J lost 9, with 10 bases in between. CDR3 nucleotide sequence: TGTGCCAGCAGTTTAGCAGGGCCGAAAGCTTTCTTT. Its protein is CASSLAGPKAFF.

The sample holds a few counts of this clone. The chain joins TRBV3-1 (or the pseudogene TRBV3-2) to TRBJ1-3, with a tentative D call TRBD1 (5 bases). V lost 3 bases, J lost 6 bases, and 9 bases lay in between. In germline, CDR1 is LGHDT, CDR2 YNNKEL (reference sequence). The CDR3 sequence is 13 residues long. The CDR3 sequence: CASSQGGVNTIYF. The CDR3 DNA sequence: TGTGCCAGCAGCCAGGGGGGGGTAAACACCATATATTTT.

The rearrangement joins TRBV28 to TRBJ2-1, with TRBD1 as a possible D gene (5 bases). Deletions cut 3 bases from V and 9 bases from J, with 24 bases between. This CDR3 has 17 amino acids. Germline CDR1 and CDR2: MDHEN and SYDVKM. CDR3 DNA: TGTGCCAGCAGTTTTCCCCCCTTAGCAGGGTCGGACGGTGAGCAGTTCTTC. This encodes CASSFPPLAGSDGEQFF.

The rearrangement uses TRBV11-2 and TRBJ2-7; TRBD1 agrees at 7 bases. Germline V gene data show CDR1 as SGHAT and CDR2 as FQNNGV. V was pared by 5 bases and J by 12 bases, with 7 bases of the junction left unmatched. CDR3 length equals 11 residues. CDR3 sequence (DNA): TGTGCCAGCAGCGTCGACAGGGTGCTGTACTTC. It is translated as CASSVDRVLYF.

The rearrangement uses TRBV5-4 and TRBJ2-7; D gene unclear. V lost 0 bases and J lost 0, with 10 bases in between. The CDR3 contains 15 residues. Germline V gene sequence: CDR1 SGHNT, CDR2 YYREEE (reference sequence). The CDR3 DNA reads TGTGCCAGCAGCTTGGATTCAGGAAGCTCCTACGAGCAGTACTTC. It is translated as CASSLDSGSSYEQYF.

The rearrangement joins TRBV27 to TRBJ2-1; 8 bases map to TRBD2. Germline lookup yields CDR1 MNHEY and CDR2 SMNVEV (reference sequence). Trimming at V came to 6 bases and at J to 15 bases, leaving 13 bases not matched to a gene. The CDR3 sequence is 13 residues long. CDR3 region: CASRTPAGVALFF. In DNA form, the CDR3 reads TGTGCCAGCAGGACCCCAGCGGGAGTGGCCTTGTTCTTC.

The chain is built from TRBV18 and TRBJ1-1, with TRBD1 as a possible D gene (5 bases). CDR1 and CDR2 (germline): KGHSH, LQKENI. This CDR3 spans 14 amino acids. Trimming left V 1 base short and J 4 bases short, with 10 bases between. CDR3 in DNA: TGTGCCAGCTCACCACAAGGGGATGGCACTGAAGCTTTCTTT. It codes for CASSPQGDGTEAFF.

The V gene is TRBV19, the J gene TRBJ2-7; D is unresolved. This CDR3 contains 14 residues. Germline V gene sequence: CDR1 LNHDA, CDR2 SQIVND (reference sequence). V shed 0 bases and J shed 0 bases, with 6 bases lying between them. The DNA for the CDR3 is TGTGCCAGTAGTATAGACCTACCCTCCTACGAGCAGTACTTC. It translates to CASSIDLPSYEQYF.

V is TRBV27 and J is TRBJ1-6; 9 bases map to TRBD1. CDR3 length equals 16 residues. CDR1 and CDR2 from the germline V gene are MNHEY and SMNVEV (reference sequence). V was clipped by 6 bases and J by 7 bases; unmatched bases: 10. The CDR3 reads CASSHFGQGRNSPLHF. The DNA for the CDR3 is TGTGCCAGCAGCCATTTCGGACAGGGGCGAAATTCACCCCTCCACTTT.

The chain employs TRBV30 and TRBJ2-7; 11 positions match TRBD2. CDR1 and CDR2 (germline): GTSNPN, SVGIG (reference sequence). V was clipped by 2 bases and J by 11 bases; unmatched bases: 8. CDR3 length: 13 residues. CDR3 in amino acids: CAWSRLAGYVEYF. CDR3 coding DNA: TGTGCCTGGAGTCGACTAGCGGGATATGTGGAGTACTTC.

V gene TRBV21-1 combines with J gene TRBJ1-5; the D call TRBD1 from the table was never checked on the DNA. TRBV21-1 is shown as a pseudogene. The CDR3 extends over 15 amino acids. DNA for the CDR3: TGTGCCAGCAGCAATGACAGAGTACCTAATCAGCCCCAGCATTTT. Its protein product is CASSNDRVPNQPQHF.